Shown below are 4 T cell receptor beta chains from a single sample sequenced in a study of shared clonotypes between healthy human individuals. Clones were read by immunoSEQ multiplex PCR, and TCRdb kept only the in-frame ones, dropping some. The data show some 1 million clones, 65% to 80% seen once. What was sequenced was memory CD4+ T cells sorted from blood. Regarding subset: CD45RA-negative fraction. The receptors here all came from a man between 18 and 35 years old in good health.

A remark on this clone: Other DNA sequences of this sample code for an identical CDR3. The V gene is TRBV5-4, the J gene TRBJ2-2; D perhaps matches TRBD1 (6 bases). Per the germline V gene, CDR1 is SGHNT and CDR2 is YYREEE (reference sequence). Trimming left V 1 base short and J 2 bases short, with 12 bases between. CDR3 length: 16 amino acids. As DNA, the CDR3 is TGTGCCAGCAGCTTGCAGGGGACAACTAACACCGGGGAGCTGTTTTTT. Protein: CASSLQGTTNTGELFF. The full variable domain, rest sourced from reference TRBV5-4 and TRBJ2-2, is ETGVTQSPTHLIKTRGQQVTLRCSSQSGHNTVSWYQQALGQGPQFIFQYYREEENGRGNFPPRFSGLQFPNYSSELNVNALELDDSALYLCASSLQGTTNTGELFFGEGSRLTVL.

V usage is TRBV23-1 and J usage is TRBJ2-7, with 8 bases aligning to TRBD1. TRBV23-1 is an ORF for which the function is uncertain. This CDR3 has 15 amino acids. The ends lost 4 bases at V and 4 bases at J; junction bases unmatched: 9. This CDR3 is CASSRGTGGMYEQYF. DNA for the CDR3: TGCGCCAGCAGTCGGGGGACAGGAGGAATGTACGAGCAGTACTTC.

The CDR3 loop reads CAIRQEDTIYF. DNA of the CDR3: TGTGCCATCAGGCAGGAGGACACCATATATTTT. The gene calls are TRBV6-1 and TRBJ1-3; the D is unclear. Germline loops: CDR1 MNHNS, CDR2 SASEGT. Between the trimmed V and J ends, which lost 10 bases and 8 bases, there was a span of 12 bases. CDR3 size: 11 residues.

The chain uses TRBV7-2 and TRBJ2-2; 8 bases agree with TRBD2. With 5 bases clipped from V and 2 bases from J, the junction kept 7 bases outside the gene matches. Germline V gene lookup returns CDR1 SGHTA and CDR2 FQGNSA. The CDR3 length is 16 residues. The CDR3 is CASSPSRGGNTGELFF. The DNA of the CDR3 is TGTGCCAGCAGCCCTAGCCGGGGGGGAAACACCGGGGAGCTGTTTTTT.